These 25 T cell receptor beta chains were sequenced from one sample in a study of blood T cell repertoires in COVID-19. Profiled with immunoSEQ multiplex PCR; TCRdb holds only in-frame clones, not every one. This repertoire shows 90,000 to 100,000 clones, about 81% found once; its top ten account for approximately 25%. The sample taken for sequencing was peripheral blood. These receptors all stem from a man aged 65 to 85 with acute or convalescent COVID-19.

This chain links TRBV5-1 with TRBJ2-7; TRBD1 aligns across 8 bases. This CDR3 is 16 amino acids long. Germline assignment: CDR1 SGHRS and CDR2 YFSETQ. V was pared by 4 bases and J by 3 bases, with 12 bases of the junction left unmatched. The CDR3: CASSPQRGQDFYEQYF. DNA of the CDR3: TGCGCCAGCAGCCCCCAGAGGGGACAGGACTTCTACGAGCAGTACTTC.

J is TRBJ1-2 and V is TRBV15, with 8 bases identical to TRBD1. Trimming cost V 5 bases and J 4 bases; bases outside gene matches: 12. The CDR3 contains 16 residues. Germline values: CDR1 LNHNV, CDR2 YYDKDF (reference sequence). This CDR3 is CATSPTNRGIGYGYTF. The CDR3 DNA sequence: TGTGCCACCAGCCCCACCAACAGGGGGATAGGCTATGGCTACACCTTC. Full variable domain (remainder filled in from reference TRBV15 and TRBJ1-2): DAMVIQNPRYQVTQFGKPVTLSCSQTLNHNVMYWYQQKSSQAPKLLFHYYDKDFNNEADTPDNFQSRRPNTSFCFLDIRSPGLGDTAMYLCATSPTNRGIGYGYTFGSGTRLTVV.

The gene calls are TRBV5-4 and TRBJ1-2; D is unresolved. The CDR3 length is 16 residues. V was trimmed by 0 bases and J by 1 base, leaving 13 bases between them. Germline V gene sequence: CDR1 SGHNT, CDR2 YYREEE (reference sequence). DNA of the CDR3: TGTGCCAGCAGCTTGGGGGAACGCGAGGGTAACTATGGCTACACCTTC. It translates to CASSLGEREGNYGYTF.

The DNA for the CDR3 is TGCGCCAGCAGCCTCCCGAGGGAACCAGGGAACACTGAAGCTTTCTTT. Amino acids: CASSLPREPGNTEAFF. The J gene is TRBJ1-1, the V gene TRBV4-1; D gene uncertain. The CDR3 consists of 16 residues. V was trimmed by 4 bases and J by 1 base, leaving 16 bases between them. The germline CDR1 and CDR2 sequences are MGHRA and YSYEKL.

This clone appeared a few times. CDR3: CATSRDLAGQQYF. The CDR3 DNA reads TGTGCCACCAGCAGAGATCTAGCGGGACAGCAGTACTTC. J is TRBJ2-7 and V is TRBV15, with 9 bases fitting TRBD2. CDR3 length: 13 residues. CDR1 and CDR2 (germline): LNHNV, YYDKDF (reference sequence). V shed 0 bases and J 8 bases; nucleotides not matched to a gene: 2. Full variable domain (rest looked up from reference TRBV15 and TRBJ2-7): DAMVIQNPRYQVTQFGKPVTLSCSQTLNHNVMYWYQQKSSQAPKLLFHYYDKDFNNEADTPDNFQSRRPNTSFCFLDIRSPGLGDTAMYLCATSRDLAGQQYFGPGTRLTVT.

V is TRBV19 and J is TRBJ2-7; 7 positions match TRBD1. The germline gives CDR1 LNHDA, CDR2 SQIVND (reference sequence). The V segment lost 4 bases and the J segment 0 bases; nucleotides outside the gene matches: 3. This CDR3 is built from 14 residues. The CDR3 region is CASSTDRFSYEQYF. Here the CDR3 DNA reads TGTGCCAGTAGTACGGACAGGTTCTCCTACGAGCAGTACTTC.

The rearrangement uses TRBV4-2 and TRBJ1-5; TRBD1 matches 9 bases. Germline CDR1 reads LGHNA; CDR2 reads YNFKEQ. The CDR3 has 14 residues. J gave up 5 bases and V 4 bases, and 3 bases lay outside the gene matches. CDR3 coding DNA: TGTGCCAGCAGCCCACAGGGGGCCGATCAGCCCCAGCATTTT. This codes for CASSPQGADQPQHF.

The chain joins TRBV7-9 to TRBJ2-2; 8 bases agree with TRBD2. Germline CDR1 reads SEHNR; CDR2 reads FQNEAQ (reference sequence). The CDR3 extends over 15 amino acids. With V trimmed by 8 bases and J by 0 bases, 5 bases remained unmatched. The CDR3 spells CASPPGGANTGELFF. DNA of the CDR3: TGTGCCAGCCCTCCCGGGGGGGCGAACACCGGGGAGCTGTTTTTT.

This clone has at least ten counts. J is TRBJ1-1 and V is TRBV19, with TRBD1 as a possible D gene (5 bases). CDR3 length: 10 amino acids. CDR1 LNHDA and CDR2 SQIVND come from the germline V gene (reference sequence). V was pared by 8 bases and J by 10 bases, with 11 bases between. The CDR3 loop is CASGTPVAFF. The CDR3 bases are TGTGCCAGTGGGACTCCGGTAGCTTTCTTT.

This clone was recorded only once. V and J are TRBV19 and TRBJ1-1; D is unclear. Trimming took off 4 bases at V and 1 base at J, with 13 bases between the two ends. The length of the CDR3 is 15 residues. Germline CDR1 is LNHDA and CDR2 is SQIVND (reference sequence). CDR3 sequence reads: CASSSVKSPNTEAFF. DNA for the CDR3: TGTGCCAGTAGTAGTGTAAAGAGCCCGAACACTGAAGCTTTCTTT.

The chain joins TRBV30 to TRBJ1-5; tentatively, D is TRBD1 (5 bases). The ends were cut back, 0 bases at V and 7 bases at J, with 10 bases in the middle. The CDR3 runs to 13 residues. The germline V gene has CDR1 GTSNPN and CDR2 SVGIG (reference sequence). Here the CDR3 reads CAWSVAGIQPQHF. In nucleotides, the CDR3 is TGTGCCTGGAGTGTAGCAGGGATCCAGCCCCAGCATTTT. The full variable domain, with the rest looked up from reference TRBV30 and TRBJ1-5, is SQTIHQWPATLVQPVGSPLSLECTVEGTSNPNLYWYRQAAGRGLQLLFYSVGIGQISSEVPQNLSASRPQDRQFILSSKKLLLSDSGFYLCAWSVAGIQPQHFGDGTRLSIL.

The genes are TRBV2 and TRBJ1-2, with a possible D match to TRBD1 (6 bases). The germline V gene has CDR1 SNHLY and CDR2 FYNNEI. The CDR3 length is 14 residues. Trimming took off 2 bases at V and 7 bases at J, with 14 bases between the two ends. The CDR3 is CASSERGSMSGYTF. The CDR3 DNA reads TGTGCCAGCAGTGAAAGGGGGTCTATGAGTGGCTACACCTTC.

CDR3 protein: CASSVGRSSYEQYF. The CDR3 DNA is TGCGCCAGCAGTGTGGGGAGGAGCTCCTACGAGCAGTACTTC. J is TRBJ2-7 and V is TRBV10-2, with a weak D call TRBD2 (6 bases). In germline, CDR1 is WSHSY, CDR2 SAAADI. CDR3 length: 14 residues. With 4 bases removed from V and 0 bases from J, the gap between germline ends came to 10 bases.

The chain's CDR3 is CASSVTSVLYNEQFF. The CDR3 DNA reads TGTGCCAGCAGCGTAACTAGCGTCCTCTACAATGAGCAGTTCTTC. The J gene is TRBJ2-1, the V gene TRBV9; 7 bases are shared with TRBD2. The CDR3 is 15 amino acids. CDR1 and CDR2 (germline): SGDLS, YYNGEE. V shed 1 base and J 3 bases; nucleotides not matched to a gene: 4.

The rearrangement links TRBV29-1 to TRBJ2-2, with TRBD1 matching over 7 bases. Germline V gives CDR1 SQVTM, CDR2 ANQGSEA. After removal of 7 bases from V and 2 bases from J, the junction contained 10 bases not matched to a gene. The CDR3 consists of 15 residues. The DNA of the CDR3 is TGCAGCGGCAAAACCGGGACAGCTAACACCGGGGAGCTGTTTTTT. Amino acid sequence: CSGKTGTANTGELFF.

The genes are TRBV27 and TRBJ1-5; perhaps TRBD1 as D (6 bases). Germline V gene sequence: CDR1 MNHEY, CDR2 SMNVEV (reference sequence). V was shortened by 5 bases and J by 0 bases, with 14 bases between the two germline ends. The CDR3 loop spans 16 amino acids. The CDR3 region has the DNA TGTGCCAGCAGTCCCCGTGGACAGTATAGCAATCAGCCCCAGCATTTT. Translation: CASSPRGQYSNQPQHF.

This clone was counted between two and nine times. The chain joins TRBV19 to TRBJ1-6; tentatively, D is TRBD1 (6 bases). V lost 1 base to trimming and J lost 14 bases, with 12 bases between them. This CDR3 region has 13 residues. Germline lookup yields CDR1 LNHDA and CDR2 SQIVND (reference sequence). CDR3 protein: CASSIGQERALHF. CDR3 in DNA: TGTGCCAGTAGTATAGGACAGGAGCGCGCCCTCCACTTT.

This sequence joins TRBV28 and TRBJ1-3; 9 positions agree with TRBD1. V lost 2 bases and J lost 7; bases outside the gene matches: 9. There are 16 residues in the CDR3. Germline V gives CDR1 MDHEN, CDR2 SYDVKM. The CDR3 reads CASSLVGPGTGNTIYF. CDR3 DNA sequence: TGTGCCAGCAGTTTAGTGGGTCCCGGGACAGGGAACACCATATATTTT.

This clone occurred once. V is TRBV2 and J is TRBJ2-1; TRBD1 matches 12 bases. J was trimmed by 4 bases and V by 10 bases; bases with no gene match: 5. Germline loops: CDR1 SNHLY, CDR2 FYNNEI. The CDR3 contains 14 residues. The chain's CDR3 is CATRDRGLYNEQFF. For the CDR3, the DNA is TGTGCCACACGGGACAGGGGGCTGTACAATGAGCAGTTCTTC.

The chain joins TRBV6-2 or TRBV6-3 to TRBJ2-1, with a tentative D call TRBD1 (5 bases). The V end was cut by 2 bases, the J end by 8 bases, with 19 bases between. The germline CDR1 and CDR2 sequences are MNHEY and SVGEGT. This CDR3 is 16 amino acids long. The CDR3 reads CASSYLAVVLRDEQFF. CDR3 bases: TGTGCCAGCAGTTACCTCGCTGTGGTACTCAGGGATGAGCAGTTCTTC.

The chain couples TRBV27 to TRBJ1-4, with 7 bases that match TRBD1. The trim removed 4 bases at V and 8 bases at J, leaving 13 bases unmatched. The CDR3 consists of 16 residues. Germline V gives CDR1 MNHEY, CDR2 SMNVEV (reference sequence). DNA of the CDR3: TGTGCCAGCAGTTCCCTGACAGGGTGGTCGGAAGAAAAACTGTTTTTT. Amino acids: CASSSLTGWSEEKLFF. Full variable domain (outside the CDR3, taken from reference TRBV27 and TRBJ1-4): EAQVTQNPRYLITVTGKKLTVTCSQNMNHEYMSWYRQDPGLGLRQIYYSMNVEVTDKGDVPEGYKVSRKEKRNFPLILESPSPNQTSLYFCASSSLTGWSEEKLFFGSGTQLSVL.

The chain uses TRBV7-3 and TRBJ2-7, with 10 bases matching TRBD1. In germline, CDR1 is SGHTA, CDR2 FQGTGA. J gave up 5 bases and V 6 bases, and 13 bases lay outside the gene matches. The length of the CDR3 is 16 residues. Here the CDR3 DNA reads TGTGCCAGCAGATTGATCTCGGGACAGGGGTCCCACGAGCAGTACTTC. Protein: CASRLISGQGSHEQYF.

The rearrangement uses TRBV25-1 and TRBJ2-5, with D possibly matching TRBD2 (5 bases). Looked up from germline, CDR1 is MGHDK and CDR2 is SYGVNS. V gave up 9 bases and J gave up 3 bases, with 17 bases separating them. This CDR3 contains 14 residues. The CDR3 region is CASIPMDSKETQYF. CDR3 bases: TGTGCCAGTATTCCCATGGACTCTAAAGAGACCCAGTACTTC. Variable domain in full (rest from reference TRBV25-1 and TRBJ2-5): EADIYQTPRYLVIGTGKKITLECSQTMGHDKMYWYQQDPGMELHLIHYSYGVNSTEKGDLSSESTVSRIRTEHFPLTLESARPSHTSQYLCASIPMDSKETQYFGPGTRLLVL.

This chain uses TRBV7-8 with TRBJ2-3; weak D call: TRBD2 (6 bases). Germline V gene lookup returns CDR1 SGHVS and CDR2 FQNEAQ. The length of the CDR3 is 12 residues. V shed 5 bases and J shed 4 bases, with 7 bases lying between them. CDR3 sequence reads: CASSPGADTQYF. The CDR3 bases are TGTGCCAGCAGCCCGGGAGCAGATACGCAGTATTTT. Full variable domain (remainder filled in from reference TRBV7-8 and TRBJ2-3): GAGVSQSPRYKVAKRGQDVALRCDPISGHVSLFWYQQALGQGPEFLTYFQNEAQLDKSGLPSDRFFAERPEGSVSTLKIQRTQQEDSAVYLCASSPGADTQYFGPGTRLTVL.

For the CDR3, the DNA is TGTGCCAGCAGCAAAATTCGGAGAATCGCCCACGAGCAGTACTTC. Amino acid sequence: CASSKIRRIAHEQYF. The chain combines TRBV21-1 with TRBJ2-7; no DNA check was done on the table's D call, TRBD2. TRBV21-1 counts as a pseudogene. The CDR3 is made up of 15 amino acids.